What follows are 17 T cell receptor beta chains derived from one specimen sequenced in a study of cytomegalovirus exposure and HLA in healthy donors. The PCR employed 60 Vbeta primers together with 13 Jbeta primers. Data came from immunoSEQ multiplex PCR; TCRdb stores just in-frame clones and leaves some out. Altogether around 140,000 clones are present, more than 75% being singletons, with the ten largest covering 2.5% to 3%. Source material: PBMCs. These receptors all come from a female donor in good health and CMV-seronegative.

The rearrangement links TRBV25-1 to TRBJ2-5; D unresolved. Trimming left V 4 bases short and J 0 bases short, with 12 bases between. This CDR3 spans 15 amino acids. Germline V gives CDR1 MGHDK, CDR2 SYGVNS. The CDR3 bases are TGTGCCAGCAGTGTCCGACACTGGTACCAAGAGACCCAGTACTTC. Protein sequence: CASSVRHWYQETQYF. The complete variable domain, with remaining parts taken from reference TRBV25-1 and TRBJ2-5, reads EADIYQTPRYLVIGTGKKITLECSQTMGHDKMYWYQQDPGMELHLIHYSYGVNSTEKGDLSSESTVSRIRTEHFPLTLESARPSHTSQYLCASSVRHWYQETQYFGPGTRLLVL.

The rearrangement uses TRBV29-1 and TRBJ2-5, with 9 bases that match TRBD1. The junction had 15 bases not matched to a gene; V was cut back by 8 bases and J by 5 bases. This CDR3 contains 15 residues. Germline V gene lookup returns CDR1 SQVTM and CDR2 ANQGSEA. The DNA of the CDR3 is TGCAGCCATCGAGGGGGGACAGGGAGTTCGGAGACCCAGTACTTC. Residues: CSHRGGTGSSETQYF.

The chain uses TRBV9 and TRBJ2-2; weak D call: TRBD1 (6 bases). The CDR3 totals 18 residues. Trimming cost V 3 bases and J 7 bases, with 25 bases left between them. CDR1 SGDLS and CDR2 YYNGEE come from the germline V gene. CDR3 sequence reads: CASSEDPSTGLAGGELFF. The DNA of the CDR3 is TGTGCCAGCAGCGAGGACCCGAGCACAGGGCTGGCCGGCGGGGAGCTGTTTTTT.

The chain couples TRBV2 to TRBJ1-1; tentatively, D is TRBD1 (6 bases). The CDR3 sequence is 13 residues long. V was cut by 6 bases and J by 4 bases, with 12 bases left in between. CDR1 is SNHLY and CDR2 is FYNNEI in the germline V gene. The CDR3 reads CASRLNRATEAFF. The CDR3 DNA reads as TGTGCCAGCAGGCTAAACAGGGCCACTGAAGCTTTCTTT.

The V and J genes are TRBV27 and TRBJ2-2; D is unresolved. Between the trimmed V and J ends, which lost 3 bases and 2 bases, there was a span of 4 bases. Germline CDR1 is MNHEY and CDR2 is SMNVEV (reference sequence). This CDR3 region has 13 residues. CDR3: CASSFPNTGELFF. As DNA, the CDR3 is TGTGCCAGCAGTTTTCCTAACACCGGGGAGCTGTTTTTT.

V gene TRBV13 combines with J gene TRBJ1-6; D possibly corresponds to TRBD1 (6 bases). CDR1 PRHDT and CDR2 FYEKMQ come from the germline V gene (reference sequence). Trimming pared 0 bases from V and 9 bases from J, leaving 12 bases between. CDR3 length: 15 amino acids. CDR3: CASSLGRGAGSPLHF. CDR3 nucleotide sequence: TGTGCCAGCAGCTTAGGCCGGGGGGCCGGTTCACCCCTCCACTTT.

The chain joins TRBV9 to TRBJ2-3; TRBD2 matches at 7 bases. In germline, CDR1 is SGDLS, CDR2 YYNGEE. The V segment lost 0 bases and the J segment 4 bases; nucleotides outside the gene matches: 8. The CDR3 sequence is 16 residues long. For the CDR3, the DNA is TGTGCCAGCAGCGTAGCGGGGGGTAGGTTGGCAGATACGCAGTATTTT. Its protein is CASSVAGGRLADTQYF.

A note on this clone: Additional DNA sequences in this sample encode the identical CDR3. The rearrangement joins TRBV7-2 to TRBJ2-1; the D gene is possibly TRBD2 (6 bases). The CDR3 sequence is 15 residues long. V lost 7 bases and J lost 6, with 19 bases in between. Per germline, CDR1 SGHTA and CDR2 FQGNSA. CDR3 sequence reads: CASTLLGLPANEQFF. As DNA, the CDR3 is TGTGCCAGCACCCTACTGGGACTCCCCGCCAATGAGCAGTTCTTC.

This chain uses TRBV6-5 with TRBJ2-1, with D perhaps TRBD1 (5 bases). This CDR3 has 14 residues. CDR1 and CDR2 from the germline V gene are MNHEY and SVGAGI. Trimming stripped 2 bases from V and 8 bases from J, with 13 bases between. The CDR3 DNA is TGTGCCAGCAGTTACGGGGCCAGGTCGGATGAGCAGTTCTTC. It translates to CASSYGARSDEQFF.

The table lists this clone with a few counts. V usage is TRBV6-6 and J usage is TRBJ2-1; 7 bases agree with TRBD1. The CDR3 extends over 15 amino acids. Germline trimming cut 6 bases from V and 5 bases from J; bases unmatched to any gene: 10. Looked up from germline, CDR1 is MNHNY and CDR2 is SVGAGI (reference sequence). The CDR3 reads CASSLQGKANNEQFF. The CDR3 DNA follows: TGTGCCAGCAGCCTACAGGGGAAGGCCAACAATGAGCAGTTCTTC.

This chain connects TRBV5-1 to TRBJ1-2; 7 bases line up with TRBD1. This CDR3 is built from 17 residues. Germline CDR1 is SGHRS and CDR2 is YFSETQ. Trimming took 4 bases from V and 4 from J; bases not matched to a gene: 16. The CDR3 here is CASSAGSGTVGTYGYTF. DNA for the CDR3: TGCGCCAGCAGCGCGGGGTCCGGGACAGTAGGAACCTATGGCTACACCTTC.

This clone appeared a single time. The chain uses TRBV29-1 and TRBJ2-1; D is ambiguous. CDR1 is SQVTM, CDR2 ANQGSEA, per germline. The CDR3 is made up of 13 amino acids. V lost 2 bases, J lost 9 bases, and 14 bases lay in between. The CDR3: CSVERQVDGEQFF. CDR3 coding DNA: TGCAGCGTTGAACGGCAGGTGGATGGTGAGCAGTTCTTC.

The chain is built from TRBV7-2 and TRBJ1-2; D may be TRBD1 (5 bases). This CDR3 has 13 amino acids. The germline V and J ends were trimmed by 2 bases and 4 bases, with 8 bases remaining between them. Germline lookup yields CDR1 SGHTA and CDR2 FQGNSA. CDR3 sequence: CASSLQGFYGYTF. CDR3 in DNA: TGTGCCAGCAGCTTACAGGGATTCTATGGCTACACCTTC.

This clone was detected only once. Lacking the conserved final phenylalanine or tryptophan, this CDR3 likely reflects a read error. The chain joins TRBV6-6 to TRBJ1-4; D possibly corresponds to TRBD1 (6 bases). The CDR3 covers 15 residues. Trimming shortened V by 7 bases and J by 8 bases, and 20 bases separated the two germline ends. The germline V gene encodes CDR1 MNHNY and CDR2 SVGAGI (reference sequence). CDR3 DNA sequence: TGTGCCAGCATTAGCGAGGAACAGGGCACGGAAAAACTGTTTCTT. Amino acids: CASISEEQGTEKLFL.

The rearrangement uses TRBV6-1 and TRBJ1-6, with 8 nucleotides matching TRBD1. The junction had 2 bases not matched to a gene; V was cut back by 4 bases and J by 0 bases. The CDR3 consists of 16 residues. In germline, CDR1 is MNHNS, CDR2 SASEGT. The CDR3 region is CASSGGQGSYNSPLHF. For the CDR3, the DNA is TGTGCCAGCAGTGGTGGACAGGGCTCCTATAATTCACCCCTCCACTTT.

The V call is TRBV28, the J call TRBJ2-5, with TRBD2 identical over 12 bases. After removal of 2 bases from V and 7 bases from J, the junction contained 2 bases not matched to a gene. Germline loops: CDR1 MDHEN, CDR2 SYDVKM. The CDR3 totals 14 residues. As DNA, the CDR3 is TGTGCCAGCAGTTTACTAGCGGGAGGGGGGACCCAGTACTTC. Its translation: CASSLLAGGGTQYF.

The CDR3 coding sequence is TGTGCCAGCAGCTTTGGAGGGGTGTCACCCCTCCACTTT. Protein: CASSFGGVSPLHF. This chain connects TRBV5-4 to TRBJ1-6; D is perhaps TRBD1 (5 bases). V was clipped by 2 bases and J by 10 bases, with 10 bases between them. Germline V CDR1 and CDR2: SGHNT, YYREEE (reference sequence). The CDR3 has 13 residues.